The entry that follows covers one TCR beta chain sequence. Recovered status applied to Cohort 3 donors who had two consecutive negative PCRs. It also applied to those with clearance or with symptom resolution. The sample comes from a study of blood T cell repertoires in COVID-19. As for the study in general: Specimens from acute and convalescent COVID-19 originated in the United States, Italy and Spain.

The CDR3 is 13 residues long. V lost 5 bases to trimming and J lost 8 bases; unmatched junction nucleotides: 4. Per the germline V gene, CDR1 is SGHNT and CDR2 is YENEEA. The protocol was immunoSEQ multiplex PCR, while the TCRdb copy is restricted to in-frame clones and leaves out a portion. The table lists about 280,000 clones, less than 85% of them singletons. This TCR was sampled from a woman aged 45-60 years who had recovered from COVID-19. V and J are TRBV11-3 and TRBJ2-1; 9 bases align to TRBD2. Sequenced input: PBMCs or T cells enriched from blood (not recorded which). The CDR3 protein is CASSKGLAYEQFF. The CDR3 nucleotides read TGTGCCAGCAGCAAGGGACTAGCATATGAGCAGTTCTTC.